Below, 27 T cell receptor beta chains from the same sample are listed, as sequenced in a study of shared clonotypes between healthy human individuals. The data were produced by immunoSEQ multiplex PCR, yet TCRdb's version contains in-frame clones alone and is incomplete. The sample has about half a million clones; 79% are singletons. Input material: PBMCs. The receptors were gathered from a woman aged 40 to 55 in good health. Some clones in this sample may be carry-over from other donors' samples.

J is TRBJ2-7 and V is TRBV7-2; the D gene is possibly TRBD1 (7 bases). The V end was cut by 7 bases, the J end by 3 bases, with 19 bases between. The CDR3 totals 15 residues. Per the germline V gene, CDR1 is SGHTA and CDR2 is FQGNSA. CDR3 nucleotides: TGTGCCAGCACCCCCCAGGGGGGAACTTACTACGAGCAGTACTTC. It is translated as CASTPQGGTYYEQYF.

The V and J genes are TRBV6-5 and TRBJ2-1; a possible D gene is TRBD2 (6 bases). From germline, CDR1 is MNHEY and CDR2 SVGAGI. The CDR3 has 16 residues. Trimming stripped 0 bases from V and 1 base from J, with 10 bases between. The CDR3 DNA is TGTGCCAGCAGTTACTCCCCTGCGGGGTCCTACAATGAGCAGTTCTTC. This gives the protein CASSYSPAGSYNEQFF.

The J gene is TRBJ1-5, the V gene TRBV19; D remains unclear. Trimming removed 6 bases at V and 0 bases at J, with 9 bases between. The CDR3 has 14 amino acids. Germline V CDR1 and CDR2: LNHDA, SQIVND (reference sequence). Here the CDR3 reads CASSPQYSNQPQHF. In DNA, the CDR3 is TGTGCCAGTAGCCCTCAATATAGCAATCAGCCCCAGCATTTT.

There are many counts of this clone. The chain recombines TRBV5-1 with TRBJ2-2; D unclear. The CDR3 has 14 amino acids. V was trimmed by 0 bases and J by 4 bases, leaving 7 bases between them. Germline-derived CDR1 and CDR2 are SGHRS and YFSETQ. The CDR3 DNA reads TGCGCCAGCAGCTTGGCACAGAGCACCGGGGAGCTGTTTTTT. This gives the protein CASSLAQSTGELFF.

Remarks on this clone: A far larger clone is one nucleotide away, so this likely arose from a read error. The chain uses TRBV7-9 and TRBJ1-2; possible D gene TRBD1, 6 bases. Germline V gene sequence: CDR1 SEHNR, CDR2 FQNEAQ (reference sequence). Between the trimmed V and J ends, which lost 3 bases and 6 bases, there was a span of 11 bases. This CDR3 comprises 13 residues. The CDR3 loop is CASSFLQGHGYTF. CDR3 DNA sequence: TGTGCCAGCAGCTTCTTACAGGGCCATGGCTACACCTTC.

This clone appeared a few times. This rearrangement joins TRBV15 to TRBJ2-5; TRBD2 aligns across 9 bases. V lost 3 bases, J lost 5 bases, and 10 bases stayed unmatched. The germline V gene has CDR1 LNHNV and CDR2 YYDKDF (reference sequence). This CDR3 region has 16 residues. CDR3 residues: CATSSGASGILETQYF. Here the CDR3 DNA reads TGTGCCACCAGCAGTGGTGCTAGCGGGATTCTGGAGACCCAGTACTTC.

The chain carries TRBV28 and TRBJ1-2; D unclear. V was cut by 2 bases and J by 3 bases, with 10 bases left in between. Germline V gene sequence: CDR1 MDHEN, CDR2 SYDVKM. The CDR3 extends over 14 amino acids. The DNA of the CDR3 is TGTGCCAGCAGTTTAAAGGGATTCTACTATGGCTACACCTTC. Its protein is CASSLKGFYYGYTF.

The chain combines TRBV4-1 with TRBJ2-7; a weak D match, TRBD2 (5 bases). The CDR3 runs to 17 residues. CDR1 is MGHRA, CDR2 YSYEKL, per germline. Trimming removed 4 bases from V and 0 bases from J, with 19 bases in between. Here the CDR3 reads CASSPSVAPVSSYEQYF. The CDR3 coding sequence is TGCGCCAGCAGCCCCTCCGTAGCGCCGGTTAGCTCCTACGAGCAGTACTTC.

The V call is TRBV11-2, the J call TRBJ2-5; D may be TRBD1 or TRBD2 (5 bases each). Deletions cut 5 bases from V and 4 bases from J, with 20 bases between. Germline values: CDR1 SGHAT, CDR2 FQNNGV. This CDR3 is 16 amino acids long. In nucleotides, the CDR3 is TGTGCCAGCAGCGCGAACACCGGGACCGTTAGAGAGACCCAGTACTTC. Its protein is CASSANTGTVRETQYF. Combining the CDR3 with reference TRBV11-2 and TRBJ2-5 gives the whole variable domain EAGVAQSPRYKIIEKRQSVAFWCNPISGHATLYWYQQILGQGPKLLIQFQNNGVVDDSQLPKDRFSAERLKGVDSTLKIQPAKLEDSAVYLCASSANTGTVRETQYFGPGTRLLVL.

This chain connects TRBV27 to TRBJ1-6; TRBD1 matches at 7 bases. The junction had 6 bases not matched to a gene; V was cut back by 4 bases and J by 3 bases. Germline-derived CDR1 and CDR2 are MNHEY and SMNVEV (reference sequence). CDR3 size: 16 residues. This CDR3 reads CASSSNRGHYNSPLHF. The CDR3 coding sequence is TGTGCCAGCAGTTCGAACAGGGGTCACTATAATTCACCCCTCCACTTT.

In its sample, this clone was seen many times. The CDR3 is CASSQAWRGSSYEQYF. The CDR3, as DNA: TGTGCCAGCAGCCAAGCCTGGCGGGGGAGCTCCTACGAGCAGTACTTC. The gene calls are TRBV4-2 and TRBJ2-7, with TRBD2 identical over 7 bases. The CDR3 runs 16 residues. From germline, CDR1 is LGHNA and CDR2 YNFKEQ. V shed 1 base, J shed 0 bases, and the junction held 6 bases outside the gene matches.

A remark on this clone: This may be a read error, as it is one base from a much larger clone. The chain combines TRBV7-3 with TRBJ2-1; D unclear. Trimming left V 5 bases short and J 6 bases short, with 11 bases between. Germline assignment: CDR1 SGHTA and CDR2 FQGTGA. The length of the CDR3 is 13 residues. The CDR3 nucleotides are TGTGCCAGCAGCCCTGAGGAACCCAATGAGCAGTTCTTC. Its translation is CASSPEEPNEQFF. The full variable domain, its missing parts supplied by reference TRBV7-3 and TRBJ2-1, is GAGVSQTPSNKVTEKGKYVELRCDPISGHTALYWYRQSLGQGPEFLIYFQGTGAADDSGLPNDRFFAVRPEGSVSTLKIQRTERGDSAVYLCASSPEEPNEQFFGPGTRLTVL.

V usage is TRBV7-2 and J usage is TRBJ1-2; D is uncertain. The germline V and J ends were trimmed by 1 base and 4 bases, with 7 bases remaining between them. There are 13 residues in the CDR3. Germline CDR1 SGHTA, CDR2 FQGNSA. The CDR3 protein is CASSLGGSYGYTF. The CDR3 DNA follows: TGTGCCAGCAGCTTAGGGGGTTCCTATGGCTACACCTTC.

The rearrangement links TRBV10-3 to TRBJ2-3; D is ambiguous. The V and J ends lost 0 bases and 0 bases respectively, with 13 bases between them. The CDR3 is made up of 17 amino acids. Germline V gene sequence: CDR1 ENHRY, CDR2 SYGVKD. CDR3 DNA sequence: TGTGCCATCAGTGAGTCTAGGGCATTCTCTAGCACAGATACGCAGTATTTT. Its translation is CAISESRAFSSTDTQYF.

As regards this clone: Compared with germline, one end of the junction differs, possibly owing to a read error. CDR3 in DNA: TGTGCCTGGAGTGTACAGCGGGGAAGCTCACCCCTCAACTTT. Encoded protein: CAWSVQRGSSPLNF. The V call is TRBV30, the J call TRBJ1-6, with D unresolved. CDR1 is GTSNPN and CDR2 is SVGIG in the germline V gene (reference sequence). The CDR3 is made up of 14 amino acids.

Here the CDR3 DNA reads TGTGCCAGCAGCTTAGGCCTAGCGGGAGGGCCTCTCGGGGAGCTGTTTTTT. It is translated as CASSLGLAGGPLGELFF. The gene calls are TRBV11-2 and TRBJ2-2; 12 bases are a match to TRBD2. The CDR3 covers 17 residues. Germline V gene data show CDR1 as SGHAT and CDR2 as FQNNGV. Trimming cost V 1 base and J 7 bases; bases outside gene matches: 7.

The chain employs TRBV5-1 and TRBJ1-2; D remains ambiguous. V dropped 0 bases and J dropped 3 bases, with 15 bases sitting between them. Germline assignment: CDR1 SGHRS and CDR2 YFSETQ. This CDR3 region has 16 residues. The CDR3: CASSLETPLGHYGYTF. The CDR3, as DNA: TGCGCCAGCAGCTTGGAAACCCCCCTAGGGCACTATGGCTACACCTTC.

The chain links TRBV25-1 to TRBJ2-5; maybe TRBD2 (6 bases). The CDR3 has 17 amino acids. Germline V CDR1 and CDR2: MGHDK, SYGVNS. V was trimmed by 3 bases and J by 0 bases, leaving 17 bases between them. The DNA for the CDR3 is TGTGCCAGCAGTGATTCCGGGAGATCCTGGTACCAAGAGACCCAGTACTTC. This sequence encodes CASSDSGRSWYQETQYF.

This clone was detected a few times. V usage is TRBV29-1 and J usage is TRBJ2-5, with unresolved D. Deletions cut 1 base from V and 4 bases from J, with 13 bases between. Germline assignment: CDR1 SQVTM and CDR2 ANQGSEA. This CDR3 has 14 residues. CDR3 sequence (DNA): TGCAGCGTTGAAGGGGTGCAGGCCGGAGAGACCCAGTACTTC. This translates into CSVEGVQAGETQYF.

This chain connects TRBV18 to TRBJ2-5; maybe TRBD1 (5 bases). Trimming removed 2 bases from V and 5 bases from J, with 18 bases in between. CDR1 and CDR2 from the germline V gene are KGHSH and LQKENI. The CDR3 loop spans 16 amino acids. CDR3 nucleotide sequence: TGTGCCAGCTCACCAAGGGCCCAGGGTGACGGGGAGACCCAGTACTTC. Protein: CASSPRAQGDGETQYF. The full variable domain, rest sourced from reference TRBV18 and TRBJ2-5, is NAGVMQNPRHLVRRRGQEARLRCSPMKGHSHVYWYRQLPEEGLKFMVYLQKENIIDESGMPKERFSAEFPKEGPSILRIQQVVRGDSAAYFCASSPRAQGDGETQYFGPGTRLLVL.

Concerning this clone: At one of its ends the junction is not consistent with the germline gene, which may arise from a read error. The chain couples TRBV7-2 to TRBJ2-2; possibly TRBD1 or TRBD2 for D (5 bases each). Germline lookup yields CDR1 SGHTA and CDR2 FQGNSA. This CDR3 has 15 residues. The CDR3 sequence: CASSLQGPGTGELSF. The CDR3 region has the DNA TGTGCCAGCAGCTTACAGGGCCCGGGCACCGGGGAGCTGTCTTTT.

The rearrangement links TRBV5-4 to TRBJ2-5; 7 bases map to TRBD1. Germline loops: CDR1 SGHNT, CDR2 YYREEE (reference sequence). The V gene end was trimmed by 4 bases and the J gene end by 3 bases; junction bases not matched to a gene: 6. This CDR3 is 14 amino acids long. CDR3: CASSSPGQKETQYF. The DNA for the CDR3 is TGTGCCAGCAGCAGCCCGGGACAGAAAGAGACCCAGTACTTC.

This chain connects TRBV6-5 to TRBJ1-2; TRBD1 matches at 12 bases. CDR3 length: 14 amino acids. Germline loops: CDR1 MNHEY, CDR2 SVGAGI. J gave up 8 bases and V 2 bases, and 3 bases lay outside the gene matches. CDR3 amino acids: CASSYRDRGLGYTF. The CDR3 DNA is TGTGCCAGCAGTTACCGGGACAGGGGGCTCGGCTACACCTTC.

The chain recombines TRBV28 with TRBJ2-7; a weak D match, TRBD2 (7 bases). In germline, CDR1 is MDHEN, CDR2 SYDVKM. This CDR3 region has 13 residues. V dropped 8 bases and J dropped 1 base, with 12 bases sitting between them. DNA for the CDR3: TGTGCCAGCGGGGGGGCCGGGTCCTACGAGCAGTACTTC. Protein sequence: CASGGAGSYEQYF.

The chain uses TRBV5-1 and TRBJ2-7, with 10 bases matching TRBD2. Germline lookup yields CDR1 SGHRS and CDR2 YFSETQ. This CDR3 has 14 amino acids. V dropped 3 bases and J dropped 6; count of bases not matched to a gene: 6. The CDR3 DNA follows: TGCGCCAGCAGCTCAGCGGGAGGGCCCCGCGAGCAGTACTTC. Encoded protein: CASSSAGGPREQYF. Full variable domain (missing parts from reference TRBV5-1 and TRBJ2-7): KAGVTQTPRYLIKTRGQQVTLSCSPISGHRSVSWYQQTPGQGLQFLFEYFSETQRNKGNFPGRFSGRQFSNSRSEMNVSTLELGDSALYLCASSSAGGPREQYFGPGTRLTVT.

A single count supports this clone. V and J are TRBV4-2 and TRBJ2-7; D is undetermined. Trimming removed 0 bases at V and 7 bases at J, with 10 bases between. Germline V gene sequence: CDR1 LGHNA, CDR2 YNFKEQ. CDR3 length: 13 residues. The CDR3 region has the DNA TGTGCCAGCAGCCAAGAGGTAGCTCGGGAGCAGTACTTC. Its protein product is CASSQEVAREQYF.

CDR3 loop: CASSARVQETFNYGYTF. The CDR3 DNA is TGTGCCAGCTCGGCCAGGGTACAGGAGACTTTTAACTATGGCTACACCTTC. The V and J genes are TRBV18 and TRBJ1-2, with D maybe TRBD1 (5 bases). The length of the CDR3 is 17 residues. CDR1 and CDR2 from the germline V gene are KGHSH and LQKENI. V lost 6 bases, J lost 1 base, and 21 bases lay in between.